Below, 10 T cell receptor beta chains from the same sample are listed, as sequenced in a study of glioma-infiltrating T cells. Amplification of TCR alpha and beta CDR3 regions from RNA used iRepertoire nested multiplex PCR. One entry per CDR3 protein results from TCRdb running MiXCR on the multiplex PCR reads. The sample holds around 350,000 distinct CDR3 sequences, 41% seen once. Sequencing was done on a sample of glioma tissue, nonneoplastic brain tissue, or PBMCs (not recorded which). The receptors here all came from a human donor with low-grade glioma or glioblastoma, undergoing nonglioma brain surgery, or in good health (not recorded which).

This chain connects TRBV28 to TRBJ2-7; possible D gene TRBD2, 6 bases. This CDR3 has 18 residues. Germline V gene sequence: CDR1 MDHEN, CDR2 SYDVKM. Trimming shortened V by 4 bases and J by 0 bases, and 22 bases separated the two germline ends. CDR3: CASSSRTGTRRSSYEQYF. The CDR3 DNA sequence: TGTGCCAGCAGTTCACGTACCGGGACTCGCAGAAGCTCCTACGAGCAGTACTTC.

The CDR3 DNA reads TGTGCCAGCAGTCCACCGGGACACTTGGCCGCCGGGGAGCTGTTTTTT. It translates to CASSPPGHLAAGELFF. V gene TRBV28 combines with J gene TRBJ2-2; D might be TRBD1 (6 bases). Germline V CDR1 and CDR2: MDHEN, SYDVKM. The CDR3 loop spans 16 amino acids. Trimming left V 5 bases short and J 6 bases short, with 19 bases between.

The chain employs TRBV9 and TRBJ2-1, with 11 positions matching TRBD2. The junction had 15 bases not matched to a gene; V was cut back by 0 bases and J by 4 bases. Germline assignment: CDR1 SGDLS and CDR2 YYNGEE. The CDR3 covers 20 residues. The CDR3: CASSVGLAGGWGGLYNEQFF. The CDR3 DNA reads as TGTGCCAGCAGCGTAGGGCTAGCGGGAGGCTGGGGGGGCTTATACAATGAGCAGTTCTTC.

This clonotype was found a few times. At one end the junction does not follow the germline gene, possibly because of a read error. The V gene is TRBV27, the J gene TRBJ1-2, with 11 nucleotides matching TRBD1. Germline loops: CDR1 MNHEY, CDR2 SMNVEV (reference sequence). The CDR3 has 16 residues. The CDR3 loop reads CAISGRTGGADYGYTF. CDR3 coding DNA: TGTGCCATCAGTGGACGGACAGGGGGCGCGGACTATGGCTACACCTTC.

V usage is TRBV6-2 or TRBV6-3 and J usage is TRBJ2-7, with a weak D call TRBD1 (5 bases). The germline V gene encodes CDR1 MNHEY and CDR2 SVGEGT. V was shortened by 4 bases and J by 4 bases, with 11 bases between the two germline ends. There are 13 residues in the CDR3. CDR3 in DNA: TGTGCCAGCAGTTTTTCAGGGATATACGAGCAGTACTTC. Protein sequence: CASSFSGIYEQYF.

Turning to this clonotype: One junction end disagrees with the germline gene, perhaps due to a read error. This sequence joins TRBV7-2 and TRBJ1-5; maybe TRBD1 (6 bases). CDR3 length equals 15 residues. Germline CDR1 is SGHTA and CDR2 is FQGNSA. CDR3: CASSLWGPSNQTQHF. The CDR3, as DNA: TGTGCCAGCAGCTTATGGGGGCCCAGCAATCAGACCCAGCATTTT.

This clonotype was recorded once. This chain joins TRBV20-1 and TRBJ1-5, with 8 bases that match TRBD1. The CDR3 length is 16 residues. V dropped 1 base and J dropped 6; count of bases not matched to a gene: 11. In germline, CDR1 is DFQATT, CDR2 SNEGSKA (reference sequence). CDR3 region: CSARALGTGVAQPQHF. As DNA, the CDR3 is TGCAGTGCTAGAGCTCTCGGGACAGGCGTCGCTCAGCCCCAGCATTTT.

The chain couples TRBV2 to TRBJ1-5; no definite D call. V lost 2 bases and J 4 bases, leaving 9 bases between the germline ends. There are 14 residues in the CDR3. CDR1 is SNHLY, CDR2 FYNNEI, per germline. The CDR3 sequence: CASSELLGNQPQHF. The CDR3 nucleotides read TGTGCCAGCAGTGAATTGTTAGGGAATCAGCCCCAGCATTTT.

The chain combines TRBV20-1 with TRBJ2-7; 8 bases are shared with TRBD2. Per the germline V gene, CDR1 is DFQATT and CDR2 is SNEGSKA (reference sequence). Trimming took 3 bases from V and 6 from J; bases not matched to a gene: 10. The CDR3 consists of 14 residues. Written as DNA, the CDR3 is TGCAGTGCTAGCCCGGGACTAGAGTCATCCGAGCAGTACTTC. Translating gives CSASPGLESSEQYF.

In this sample, this clonotype turned up a few times. The chain carries TRBV20-1 and TRBJ2-7, with TRBD2 matching over 11 bases. CDR1 is DFQATT, CDR2 SNEGSKA, per germline (reference sequence). V trimming: 8 bases; J trimming: 0 bases; junction bases outside the gene matches: 3. This CDR3 region has 13 residues. Here the CDR3 DNA reads TGCAGTCCGGGACTAGCGGACTCCTACGAGCAGTACTTC. It translates to CSPGLADSYEQYF.